This TCR beta chain was observed in a study of shared clonotypes between healthy human individuals. Regarding the study as a whole: Represented diversity (both genetic and exposure-history) was limited by the small number of donors.

With regard to this clone: Its antigen is undetermined.

Approximately 82 million PBMCs were counted before genomic DNA extraction. CDR3 length: 14 amino acids. The germline V gene encodes CDR1 GTSNPN and CDR2 SVGIG (reference sequence). Trimming took off 1 base at V and 7 bases at J, with 17 bases between the two ends. For every subset, genomic DNA was evenly distributed across several immunoSEQ plates. In the original workflow: Filtering differed, since immunoSEQ gave only junction sequences and no quality scores. Sequencing used immunoSEQ multiplex PCR; TCRdb keeps in-frame clones, though not all of them. D and trimming were read from the DNA, whereas the V and J calls and clone size are those reported in that table. The table shows about 560,000 clones, with around 80% occurring only once.

The sample consisted of PBMCs. This chain joins TRBV30 and TRBJ2-7, with D possibly being TRBD1 (6 bases). The origin of this receptor is a woman aged 40 to 49 in good health. Some clones in this sample may be carry-over from other donors' samples. CDR3 sequence (DNA): TGTGCCTGGAGTGAGCAGGGGTGGATGAGGGAGCAGTACTTC. Amino acid sequence: CAWSEQGWMREQYF.